In this sample, the clone carrying this TCR beta chain turned up a few times. Its target is unknown. Treatment reported: roughly nine-day PBMC culture with coronavirus spike peptide pools or control peptides (ViraFEST assay). The source of the sample is a study of vaccination and CD4 T cells after COVID-19. Study in general: The authors exposed cells to overlapping spike peptides derived from SARS-CoV-2, HCoV-NL63, HCoV-OC43 and HCoV-229E. Study-wide findings and caveats: Relatively small numbers of convalescent patients were studied, with no early post-infection timepoints included.

Oncomine TCR Beta short-read sequencing was applied to DNA from cultured CD4+ T cells. DNA came from CD4+ T cells after culture. TCRdb called the PCR reads again in MiXCR, with one record for every CDR3 protein. Found here are about 20,000 distinct CDR3 sequences, more than 50% of them singletons; the top ten hold roughly 10%. Sequences were obtained from CD4+ T cells from blood, cultured in vitro. The sequence came from a human donor who had recovered from COVID-19.

CDR3 region: CASRGTGANSPLHF. CDR3 nucleotides: TGTGCCAGCAGAGGGACAGGGGCCAATTCACCCCTCCACTTT. This chain links TRBV6-1 with TRBJ1-6; 10 bases line up with TRBD1. V was pared by 6 bases and J by 7 bases, with 3 bases of the junction left unmatched. In germline, CDR1 is MNHNS, CDR2 SASEGT. The CDR3 consists of 14 residues.